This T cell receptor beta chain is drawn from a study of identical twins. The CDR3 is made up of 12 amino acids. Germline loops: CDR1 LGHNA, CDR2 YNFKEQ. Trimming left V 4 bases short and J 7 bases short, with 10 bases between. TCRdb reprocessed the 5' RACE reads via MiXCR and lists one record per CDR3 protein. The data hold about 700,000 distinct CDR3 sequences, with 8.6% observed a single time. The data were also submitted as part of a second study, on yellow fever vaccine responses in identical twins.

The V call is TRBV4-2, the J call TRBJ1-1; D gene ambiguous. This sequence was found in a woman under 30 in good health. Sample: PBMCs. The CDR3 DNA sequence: TGTGCCAGCAGCCTCGTGGGCAGTGAAGCTTTCTTT. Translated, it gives CASSLVGSEAFF.